Below are 30 T cell receptor beta chains sequenced from a single sample in a study of shared clonotypes between healthy human individuals. Sequenced by immunoSEQ multiplex PCR; TCRdb stores in-frame clones only, minus some. This sample has about 2.2 million clones, with 85% to 95% found just once. The naive CD8 subset, CD45RO-negative cells positively selected for CCR7, excluded terminally differentiated effector memory CD45RA+ cells. The sample comprised naive CD8+ T cells from PBMCs. The receptors were sampled from a man between 18 and 29 years old in good health. Some clones in this sample may be carry-over from other donors' samples.

This rearrangement joins TRBV7-3 to TRBJ1-1; possibly TRBD1 for D (5 bases). The CDR3 is made up of 18 amino acids. Trimming pared 5 bases from V and 0 bases from J, leaving 22 bases between. CDR1 SGHTA and CDR2 FQGTGA come from the germline V gene. CDR3 residues: CASSRGPGGGGMNTEAFF. Written as DNA, the CDR3 is TGTGCCAGCAGCCGGGGACCGGGGGGAGGAGGGATGAACACTGAAGCTTTCTTT.

This sequence joins TRBV7-9 and TRBJ2-7; possible D gene TRBD2, 6 bases. Looked up from germline, CDR1 is SEHNR and CDR2 is FQNEAQ (reference sequence). Trimming shortened V by 4 bases and J by 6 bases, and 10 bases separated the two germline ends. The CDR3 extends over 12 amino acids. The CDR3 region has the DNA TGTGCCAGCAGCTGGGACTTCAGCGAGCAGTACTTC. Amino acids: CASSWDFSEQYF.

This clone was observed a single time. This chain links TRBV5-6 with TRBJ1-1; tentatively, D is TRBD1 (5 bases). CDR1 is SGHDT, CDR2 YYEEEE, per germline. The CDR3 covers 14 residues. V gave up 0 bases and J gave up 4 bases, with 10 bases separating them. CDR3 DNA sequence: TGTGCCAGCAGCTTGGTACTCGGGGGCACTGAAGCTTTCTTT. It specifies CASSLVLGGTEAFF.

The rearrangement links TRBV19 to TRBJ1-5; D is unresolved. Germline V CDR1 and CDR2: LNHDA, SQIVND (reference sequence). The length of the CDR3 is 15 residues. Trimming cost V 3 bases and J 3 bases, with 12 bases left between them. The CDR3 DNA reads TGTGCCAGTAGTATTACCCCCGGGCCCAATCAGCCCCAGCATTTT. The encoded protein is CASSITPGPNQPQHF.

The chain carries TRBV7-9 and TRBJ1-1; 8 positions match TRBD1. This CDR3 has 14 amino acids. Unmatched junction bases numbered 5, after V lost 5 bases and J lost 3 bases. CDR1 and CDR2 from the germline V gene are SEHNR and FQNEAQ (reference sequence). CDR3 in DNA: TGTGCCAGCAGCGGGGGACAGGAGTACACTGAAGCTTTCTTT. Protein product: CASSGGQEYTEAFF. Complete variable domain (other parts from reference TRBV7-9 and TRBJ1-1): DTGVSQNPRHKITKRGQNVTFRCDPISEHNRLYWYRQTLGQGPEFLTYFQNEAQLEKSRLLSDRFSAERPKGSFSTLEIQRTEQGDSAMYLCASSGGQEYTEAFFGQGTRLTVV.

V usage is TRBV30 and J usage is TRBJ2-7; the D is unclear. Looked up from germline, CDR1 is GTSNPN and CDR2 is SVGIG (reference sequence). V was cut by 0 bases and J by 2 bases, with 8 bases left in between. CDR3 length: 13 residues. CDR3 bases: TGTGCCTGGAGTGTCATAAATACCTACGAGCAGTACTTC. Translation: CAWSVINTYEQYF.

The V gene is TRBV9, the J gene TRBJ2-3; 9 positions agree with TRBD2. Germline values: CDR1 SGDLS, CDR2 YYNGEE. The CDR3 runs to 16 residues. Germline trimming cut 0 bases from V and 1 base from J; bases unmatched to any gene: 3. For the CDR3, the DNA is TGTGCCAGCAGCGTAGGCTGGACTAGCGGCACAGATACGCAGTATTTT. Translation gives CASSVGWTSGTDTQYF.

This chain links TRBV4-1 with TRBJ2-2, with 7 bases fitting TRBD2. The CDR3 length is 16 residues. V trimming: 4 bases; J trimming: 1 base; junction bases outside the gene matches: 6. Germline assignment: CDR1 MGHRA and CDR2 YSYEKL. Written as DNA, the CDR3 is TGCGCCAGCAGCCCGAAGGCTAGCGGGAACACCGGGGAGCTGTTTTTT. This translates into CASSPKASGNTGELFF.

The CDR3 here is CASTWKAAAAYNEQFF. As DNA, the CDR3 is TGTGCCAGTACGTGGAAGGCGGCAGCGGCCTACAATGAGCAGTTCTTC. This chain uses TRBV19 with TRBJ2-1; D is perhaps TRBD2 (5 bases). Trimming stripped 7 bases from V and 2 bases from J, with 18 bases between. The CDR3 is 16 residues long. CDR1 LNHDA and CDR2 SQIVND come from the germline V gene (reference sequence).

Comments on this clone: This sample includes further DNA sequences coding for the same CDR3. CDR3 region: CASSVAGTEYGYTF. The CDR3 DNA follows: TGTGCCAGCAGCGTAGCCGGGACGGAGTATGGCTACACCTTC. The J gene is TRBJ1-2, the V gene TRBV9; maybe TRBD1 (5 bases). CDR1 SGDLS and CDR2 YYNGEE come from the germline V gene. The CDR3 length is 14 residues. Trimming pared 0 bases from V and 5 bases from J, leaving 11 bases between.

The rearrangement links TRBV4-1 to TRBJ2-4, with D unresolved. CDR1 and CDR2 (germline): MGHRA, YSYEKL. Trimming removed 1 base at V and 9 bases at J, with 10 bases between. CDR3 size: 13 residues. CDR3 bases: TGCGCCAGCAGCCAAGTTCTCATGGGCATTCAGTACTTC. It encodes CASSQVLMGIQYF.

The J gene is TRBJ2-5, the V gene TRBV5-4, with TRBD1 matching over 9 bases. The CDR3 totals 18 residues. CDR1 and CDR2 (germline): SGHNT, YYREEE (reference sequence). V lost 0 bases and J lost 5; bases outside the gene matches: 14. CDR3 nucleotides: TGTGCCAGCAGCTTGGTGCGTCCAGGACAGGGGTTATACGAGACCCAGTACTTC. Residues: CASSLVRPGQGLYETQYF.

This chain joins TRBV5-4 and TRBJ2-1, with 11 nucleotides matching TRBD2. The CDR3 extends over 14 amino acids. The germline V gene encodes CDR1 SGHNT and CDR2 YYREEE (reference sequence). The junction had 5 bases not matched to a gene; V was cut back by 5 bases and J by 7 bases. The CDR3 spells CASRLAGGDNEQFF. The CDR3 region has the DNA TGTGCCAGCAGATTAGCGGGGGGGGATAATGAGCAGTTCTTC.

The gene calls are TRBV10-3 and TRBJ1-2, with D unclear. The CDR3 consists of 15 residues. V lost 4 bases and J lost 4, with 16 bases in between. Germline assignment: CDR1 ENHRY and CDR2 SYGVKD. CDR3 DNA: TGTGCCATCAGTGCCGAAGCCCGGGATGTCTATGGCTACACCTTC. The encoded protein is CAISAEARDVYGYTF.

The V call is TRBV7-8, the J call TRBJ1-2; a possible D gene is TRBD1 (5 bases). CDR3 length: 15 amino acids. Germline V gene lookup returns CDR1 SGHVS and CDR2 FQNEAQ. V lost 4 bases and J 2 bases, leaving 14 bases between the germline ends. CDR3 sequence: CASSWTGRDNYGYTF. CDR3 coding DNA: TGTGCCAGCAGCTGGACCGGCAGGGACAACTATGGCTACACCTTC.

The chain links TRBV4-1 to TRBJ2-1; TRBD2 aligns across 8 bases. The CDR3 runs to 16 residues. Trimming removed 3 bases from V and 1 base from J; junction bases left unmatched: 5. The germline V gene encodes CDR1 MGHRA and CDR2 YSYEKL. Here the CDR3 DNA reads TGCGCCAGCAGCCAGATACTAGCGGCTTCCTACAATGAGCAGTTCTTC. Amino acid sequence: CASSQILAASYNEQFF.

The J gene is TRBJ1-2, the V gene TRBV27, with a possible D match to TRBD1 (5 bases). The V end lost 3 bases, the J end lost 8 bases, and 16 bases lay between the germline ends. Per germline, CDR1 MNHEY and CDR2 SMNVEV (reference sequence). The CDR3 sequence is 14 residues long. CDR3 in amino acids: CASSLGVWVEGYTF. CDR3 coding DNA: TGTGCCAGCAGTTTGGGGGTCTGGGTAGAGGGCTACACCTTC.

The V call is TRBV28, the J call TRBJ1-1; possibly TRBD1 for D (5 bases). V lost 1 base, J lost 5 bases, and 20 bases lay in between. This CDR3 has 17 residues. Germline assignment: CDR1 MDHEN and CDR2 SYDVKM. This CDR3 reads CASSLSRGRWVGTEAFF. CDR3 nucleotide sequence: TGTGCCAGCAGTTTATCGAGGGGAAGGTGGGTTGGGACTGAAGCTTTCTTT.

The V gene is TRBV4-1, the J gene TRBJ2-2; the match to TRBD1 covers 7 bases. J gave up 6 bases and V 2 bases, and 3 bases lay outside the gene matches. The length of the CDR3 is 14 residues. Germline CDR1 is MGHRA and CDR2 is YSYEKL. CDR3 nucleotide sequence: TGCGCCAGCAGCCAACCTACAGGGGCCGGGGAGCTGTTTTTT. It yields the protein CASSQPTGAGELFF.

This chain links TRBV7-8 with TRBJ1-3; D remains unclear. Germline CDR1 reads SGHVS; CDR2 reads FQNEAQ. The V gene lost 2 bases and the J gene lost 0 bases, with 5 bases spanning the gap. The CDR3 totals 14 residues. CDR3 loop: CASSLRLSGNTIYF. The CDR3 region has the DNA TGTGCCAGCAGCTTAAGGCTCTCTGGAAACACCATATATTTT. The full variable domain, rest sourced from reference TRBV7-8 and TRBJ1-3, is GAGVSQSPRYKVAKRGQDVALRCDPISGHVSLFWYQQALGQGPEFLTYFQNEAQLDKSGLPSDRFFAERPEGSVSTLKIQRTQQEDSAVYLCASSLRLSGNTIYFGEGSWLTVV.

The CDR3 here is CASSLNIGTPYYEQYF. The CDR3 nucleotides read TGTGCCAGCAGCTTAAATATCGGGACGCCTTACTACGAGCAGTACTTC. The J gene is TRBJ2-7, the V gene TRBV5-4, with D perhaps assigned TRBD1 or TRBD2 (5 bases each). Germline assignment: CDR1 SGHNT and CDR2 YYREEE (reference sequence). The CDR3 consists of 16 residues. V was clipped by 2 bases and J by 3 bases, with 18 bases between them.

Worth noting for this clone: Additional DNA sequences in this sample encode the identical CDR3. The chain uses TRBV27 and TRBJ2-7; 7 bases line up with TRBD2. Germline CDR1 reads MNHEY; CDR2 reads SMNVEV (reference sequence). CDR3 length equals 13 residues. Trimming cost V 3 bases and J 4 bases; bases outside gene matches: 3. CDR3 DNA sequence: TGTGCCAGCAGTTTCGGGGGAGGGTACGAGCAGTACTTC. Translating it yields CASSFGGGYEQYF.

The chain links TRBV5-6 to TRBJ2-1; D may be TRBD2 (5 bases). CDR3 length: 16 amino acids. The V gene lost 4 bases and the J gene lost 3 bases, with 17 bases spanning the gap. Germline loops: CDR1 SGHDT, CDR2 YYEEEE. Here the CDR3 DNA reads TGTGCCAGCAGCCCGGTGGGGAGCGCGAACTACAATGAGCAGTTCTTC. This translates into CASSPVGSANYNEQFF. Looking up the rest from reference TRBV5-6 and TRBJ2-1 gives the full variable domain: DAGVTQSPTHLIKTRGQQVTLRCSPKSGHDTVSWYQQALGQGPQFIFQYYEEEERQRGNFPDRFSGHQFPNYSSELNVNALLLGDSALYLCASSPVGSANYNEQFFGPGTRLTVL.

The chain has TRBV28 and TRBJ2-7; D perhaps matches TRBD2 (6 bases). CDR1 is MDHEN, CDR2 SYDVKM, per germline. The CDR3 is 15 amino acids. Trimming cost V 6 bases and J 5 bases, with 20 bases left between them. CDR3 sequence: CASSWVRLGGNEQYF. DNA of the CDR3: TGTGCCAGCAGCTGGGTCCGGTTGGGGGGAAACGAGCAGTACTTC.

The J gene is TRBJ2-3, the V gene TRBV7-6, with D tentatively TRBD2 (6 bases). The V gene's germline CDR1 is SGHVS and CDR2 FNYEAQ. The CDR3 sequence is 17 residues long. Trimming cost V 2 bases and J 3 bases, with 18 bases left between them. CDR3 amino acids: CASSLRRSGTATDTQYF. The CDR3 coding sequence is TGTGCCAGCAGCTTACGGCGTAGCGGTACCGCGACAGATACGCAGTATTTT. Filled out from reference TRBV7-6 and TRBJ2-3, the complete variable domain reads GAGVSQSPRYKVTKRGQDVALRCDPISGHVSLYWYRQALGQGPEFLTYFNYEAQQDKSGLPNDRFSAERPEGSISTLTIQRTEQRDSAMYRCASSLRRSGTATDTQYFGPGTRLTVL.

This clone appeared once. Different DNA sequences within this sample yield the same CDR3. The chain couples TRBV19 to TRBJ1-5; 7 nucleotides match TRBD1. CDR3 length: 14 residues. V was clipped by 5 bases and J by 3 bases; unmatched bases: 4. Germline values: CDR1 LNHDA, CDR2 SQIVND (reference sequence). In DNA, the CDR3 is TGTGCCAGTAGTGCAGACAGGGACAATCAGCCCCAGCATTTT. As protein: CASSADRDNQPQHF.

J is TRBJ2-7 and V is TRBV25-1, with 13 bases matching TRBD2. V gave up 5 bases and J gave up 1 base; unmatched junction bases: 5. Germline CDR1 and CDR2: MGHDK and SYGVNS. This CDR3 spans 16 amino acids. The CDR3 spells CASSPQGLAGSYEQYF. CDR3 DNA sequence: TGTGCCAGCAGTCCCCAGGGACTAGCGGGGTCCTACGAGCAGTACTTC.

This clone was observed a handful of times. The same CDR3 can be traced to other DNA sequences in this sample. This chain uses TRBV13 with TRBJ1-1; D unclear. Germline V lookup: CDR1 PRHDT, CDR2 FYEKMQ (reference sequence). CDR3 length equals 13 residues. Trimming left V 0 bases short and J 1 base short, with 3 bases between. The CDR3 here is CASSLGTNTEAFF. The CDR3 DNA is TGTGCCAGCAGCTTAGGAACGAACACTGAAGCTTTCTTT.

The V gene is TRBV11-2, the J gene TRBJ1-3; the D gene is possibly TRBD1 (5 bases). Looked up from germline, CDR1 is SGHAT and CDR2 is FQNNGV. V lost 1 base to trimming and J lost 3 bases, with 13 bases between them. This CDR3 contains 16 residues. The CDR3, as DNA: TGTGCCAGCAGCTTAGCCATCCGGGGCCATGGAAACACCATATATTTT. Amino acids: CASSLAIRGHGNTIYF.

The chain links TRBV10-1 to TRBJ1-4; tentative D call: TRBD1 (5 bases). Germline CDR1 and CDR2: WNHNN and SYGVQD (reference sequence). The CDR3 is 17 amino acids. Trimming cost V 5 bases and J 0 bases, with 16 bases left between them. This CDR3 reads CASSFSTVDATNEKLFF. Written as DNA, the CDR3 is TGCGCCAGCAGTTTTTCGACAGTTGATGCAACTAATGAAAAACTGTTTTTT.